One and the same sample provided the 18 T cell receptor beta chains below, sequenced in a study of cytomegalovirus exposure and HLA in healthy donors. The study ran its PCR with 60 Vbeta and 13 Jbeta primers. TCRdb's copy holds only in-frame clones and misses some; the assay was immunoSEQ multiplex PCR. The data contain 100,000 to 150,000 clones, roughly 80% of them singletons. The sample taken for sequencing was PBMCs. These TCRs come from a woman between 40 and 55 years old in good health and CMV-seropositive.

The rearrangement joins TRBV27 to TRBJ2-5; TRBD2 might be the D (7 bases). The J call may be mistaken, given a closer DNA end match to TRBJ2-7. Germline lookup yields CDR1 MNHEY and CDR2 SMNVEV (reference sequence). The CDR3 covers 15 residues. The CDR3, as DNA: TGTGCCAGCAGTTTATCTCGGGGGGCGAGCAACGAGCAGTACTTC. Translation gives CASSLSRGASNEQYF.

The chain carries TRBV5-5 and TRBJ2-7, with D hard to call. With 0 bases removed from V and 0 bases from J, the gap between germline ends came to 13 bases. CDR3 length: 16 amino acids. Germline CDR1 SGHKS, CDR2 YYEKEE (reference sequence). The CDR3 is CASSLEWRTDSYEQYF. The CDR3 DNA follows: TGTGCCAGCAGCTTGGAGTGGCGCACAGACTCCTACGAGCAGTACTTC.

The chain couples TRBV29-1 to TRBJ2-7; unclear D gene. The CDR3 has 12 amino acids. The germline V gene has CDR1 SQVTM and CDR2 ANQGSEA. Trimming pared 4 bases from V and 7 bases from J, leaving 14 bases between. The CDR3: CSVALGLQEQYF. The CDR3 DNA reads TGCAGCGTTGCGTTGGGTTTACAGGAGCAGTACTTC.

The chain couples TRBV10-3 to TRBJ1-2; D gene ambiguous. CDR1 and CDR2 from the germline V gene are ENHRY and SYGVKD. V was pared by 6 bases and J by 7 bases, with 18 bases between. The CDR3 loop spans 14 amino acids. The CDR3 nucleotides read TGTGCCATCAGCCCTAGCGGAGGTATGAGTGGCTACACCTTC. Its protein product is CAISPSGGMSGYTF.

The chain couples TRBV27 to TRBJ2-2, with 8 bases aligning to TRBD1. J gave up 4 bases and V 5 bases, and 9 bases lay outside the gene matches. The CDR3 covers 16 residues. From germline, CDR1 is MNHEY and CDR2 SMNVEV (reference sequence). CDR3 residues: CASSPWGQVSTGELFF. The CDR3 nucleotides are TGTGCCAGCAGTCCGTGGGGACAGGTTAGCACCGGGGAGCTGTTTTTT.

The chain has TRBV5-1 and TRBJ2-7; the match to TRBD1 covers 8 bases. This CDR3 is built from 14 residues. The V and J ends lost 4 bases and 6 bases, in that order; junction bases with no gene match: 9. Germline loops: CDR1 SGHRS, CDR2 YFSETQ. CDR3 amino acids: CASSPQGEVGEQYF. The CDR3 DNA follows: TGCGCCAGCAGCCCACAGGGGGAGGTTGGCGAGCAGTACTTC.

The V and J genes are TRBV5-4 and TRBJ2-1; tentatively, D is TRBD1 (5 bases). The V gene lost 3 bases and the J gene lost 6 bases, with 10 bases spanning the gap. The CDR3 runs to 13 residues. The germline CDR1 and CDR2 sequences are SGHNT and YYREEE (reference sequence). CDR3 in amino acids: CASSSDRTNEQFF. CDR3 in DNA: TGTGCCAGCAGCTCTGACAGAACCAATGAGCAGTTCTTC.

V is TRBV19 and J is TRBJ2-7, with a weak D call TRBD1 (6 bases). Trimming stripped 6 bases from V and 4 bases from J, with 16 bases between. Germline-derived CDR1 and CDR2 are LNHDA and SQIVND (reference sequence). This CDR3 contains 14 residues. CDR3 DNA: TGTGCCAGTAGACCGGGACACAACCCTTACGAGCAGTACTTC. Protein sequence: CASRPGHNPYEQYF.

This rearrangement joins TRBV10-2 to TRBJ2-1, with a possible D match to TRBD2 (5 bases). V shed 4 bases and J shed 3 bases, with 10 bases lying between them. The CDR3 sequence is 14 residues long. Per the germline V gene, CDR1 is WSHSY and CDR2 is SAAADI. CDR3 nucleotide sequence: TGCGCCAGCAGTGGGCTAGCTGACTACAATGAGCAGTTCTTC. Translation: CASSGLADYNEQFF.

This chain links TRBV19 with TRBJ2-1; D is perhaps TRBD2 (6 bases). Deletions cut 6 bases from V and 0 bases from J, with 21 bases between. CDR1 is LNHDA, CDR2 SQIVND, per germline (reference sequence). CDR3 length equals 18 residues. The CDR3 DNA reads TGTGCCAGTAGCATAAGAGCATCAGGAGGGCCCTCCTACAATGAGCAGTTCTTC. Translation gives CASSIRASGGPSYNEQFF.

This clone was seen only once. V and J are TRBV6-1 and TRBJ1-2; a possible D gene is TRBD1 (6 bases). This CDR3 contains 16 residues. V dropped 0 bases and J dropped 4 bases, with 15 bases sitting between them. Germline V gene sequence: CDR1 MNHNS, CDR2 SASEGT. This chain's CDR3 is CASSEARAGVFYGYTF. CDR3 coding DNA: TGTGCCAGCAGTGAAGCTCGAGCAGGGGTGTTCTATGGCTACACCTTC.

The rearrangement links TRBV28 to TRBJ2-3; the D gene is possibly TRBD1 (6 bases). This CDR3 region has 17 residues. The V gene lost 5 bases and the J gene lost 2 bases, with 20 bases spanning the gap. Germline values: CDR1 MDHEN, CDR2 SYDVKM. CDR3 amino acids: CASSPNIHRAITDTQYF. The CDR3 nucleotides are TGTGCCAGCAGTCCAAATATACACAGGGCGATCACAGATACGCAGTATTTT.

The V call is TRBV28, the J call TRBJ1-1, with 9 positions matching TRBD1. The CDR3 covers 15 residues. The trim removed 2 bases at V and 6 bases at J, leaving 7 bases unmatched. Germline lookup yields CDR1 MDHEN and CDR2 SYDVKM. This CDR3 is CASSLTGTGWSEAFF. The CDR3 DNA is TGTGCCAGCAGTTTAACCGGGACAGGGTGGTCTGAAGCTTTCTTT.

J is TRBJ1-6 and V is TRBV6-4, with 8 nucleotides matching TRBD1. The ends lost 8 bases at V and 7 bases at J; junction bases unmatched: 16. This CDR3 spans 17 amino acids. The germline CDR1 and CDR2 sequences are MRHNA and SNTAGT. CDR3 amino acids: CASPRTGKVFGNSPLHF. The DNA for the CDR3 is TGTGCCAGCCCCCGGACAGGGAAAGTTTTCGGGAATTCACCCCTCCACTTT.

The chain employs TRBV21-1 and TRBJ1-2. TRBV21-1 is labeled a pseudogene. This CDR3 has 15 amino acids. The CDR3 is CASSKSSGTFYGYTF. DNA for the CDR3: TGTGCCAGCAGCAAGTCGAGCGGAACCTTCTATGGCTACACCTTC.

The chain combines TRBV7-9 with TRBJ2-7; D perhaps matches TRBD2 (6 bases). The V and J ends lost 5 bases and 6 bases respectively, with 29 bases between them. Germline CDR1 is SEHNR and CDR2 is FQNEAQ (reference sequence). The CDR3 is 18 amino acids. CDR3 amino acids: CASSLPRSGRVGGIEQYF. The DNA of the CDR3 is TGTGCCAGCAGCCTACCCCGATCGGGCAGGGTCGGCGGGATCGAGCAGTACTTC.

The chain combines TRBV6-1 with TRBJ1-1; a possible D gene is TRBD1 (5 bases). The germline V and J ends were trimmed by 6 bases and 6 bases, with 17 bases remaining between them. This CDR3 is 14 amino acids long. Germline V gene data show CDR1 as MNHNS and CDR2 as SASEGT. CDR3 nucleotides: TGTGCCAGCAGGCCCACGTGGGGCGGCGCTGAAGCTTTCTTT. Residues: CASRPTWGGAEAFF.

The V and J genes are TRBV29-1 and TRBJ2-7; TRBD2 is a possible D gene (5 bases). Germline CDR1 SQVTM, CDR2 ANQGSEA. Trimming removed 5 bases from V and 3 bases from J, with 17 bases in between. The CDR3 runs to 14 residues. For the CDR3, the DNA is TGCAGCGTTATTTTCGAGGGAATGGGCTACGAGCAGTACTTC. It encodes CSVIFEGMGYEQYF.